This T cell receptor (beta chain) was captured in a study of beta chain features in type 1 diabetes. Regarding the study as a whole: Patients with Type 1 diabetes showed moderately but significantly shorter TCRB CDR3s in all four CD4+ subsets.

What was sequenced were expressed TCRB transcripts, since all of the isolated RNA had been reverse transcribed. Clones were read by immunoSEQ multiplex PCR, and TCRdb kept only the in-frame ones, dropping some. The sample carries 600,000 to 750,000 clones, roughly an eighth recorded once. With regard to this clone: Its antigen is not known.

The clonotype comes from a young man with type 1 diabetes. Material for sequencing was naive CD4+ T cells from blood.

As DNA, the CDR3 is TGTGCCAGCAGCTGGGACCTCTATGGCTACACCTTC. Protein: CASSWDLYGYTF. The gene calls are TRBV7-9 and TRBJ1-2, with D maybe TRBD1 (5 bases). The V and J ends lost 4 bases and 4 bases respectively, with 7 bases between them. CDR1 is SEHNR and CDR2 is FQNEAQ in the germline V gene (reference sequence). CDR3 length: 12 residues.